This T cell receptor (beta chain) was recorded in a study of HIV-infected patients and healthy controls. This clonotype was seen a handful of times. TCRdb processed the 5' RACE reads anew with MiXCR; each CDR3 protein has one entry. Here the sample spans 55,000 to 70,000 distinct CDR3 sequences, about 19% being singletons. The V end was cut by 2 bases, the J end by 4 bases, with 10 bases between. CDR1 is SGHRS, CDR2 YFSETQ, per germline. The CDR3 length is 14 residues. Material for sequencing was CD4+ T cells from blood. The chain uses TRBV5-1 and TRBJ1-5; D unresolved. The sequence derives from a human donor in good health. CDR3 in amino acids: CASSFGPENQPQHF. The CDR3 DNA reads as TGCGCCAGCAGCTTTGGGCCAGAGAATCAGCCCCAGCATTTT.